Following are 5 T cell receptor beta chains from one sample sequenced in a study of blood T cells in healthy people across ages. Sample-barcoded 5' priming and a J-beta primer mix drove a second PCR of roughly 7 to 11 cycles. MiXCR, applied by TCRdb to the 5' RACE reads, yields one record per CDR3 protein. The sample lists 1.8 million or so distinct CDR3 sequences, about 39% occurring once. The specimen sequenced was blood. The receptors derive from a human donor in good health.

The chain employs TRBV12-3 or TRBV12-4 and TRBJ2-7; 7 bases line up with TRBD1. The trim removed 1 base at V and 5 bases at J, leaving 5 bases unmatched. The CDR3 spans 14 residues. DNA of the CDR3: TGTGCCAGCAGTTTAGGAGGGGGCATCCACGAGCAGTACTTC. Translating gives CASSLGGGIHEQYF.

The rearrangement joins TRBV4-2 to TRBJ2-1; 9 nucleotides match TRBD1. The germline V gene encodes CDR1 LGHNA and CDR2 YNFKEQ. The CDR3 loop spans 16 amino acids. V lost 5 bases, J lost 7 bases, and 12 bases stayed unmatched. This CDR3 is CASSSYATGGRNEQFF. The CDR3 DNA reads TGTGCCAGCAGCTCTTACGCGACAGGGGGGCGAAATGAGCAGTTCTTC.

The CDR3 reads CASSLGWASGGSDTQYF. CDR3 nucleotides: TGTGCCAGCAGCTTAGGATGGGCTAGCGGGGGAAGTGATACGCAGTATTTT. V and J are TRBV7-2 and TRBJ2-3; 10 bases are shared with TRBD2. The V segment lost 1 base and the J segment 6 bases; nucleotides outside the gene matches: 10. The CDR3 has 17 amino acids. Germline loops: CDR1 SGHTA, CDR2 FQGNSA.

The V and J genes are TRBV7-2 and TRBJ1-2, with D possibly being TRBD1 (5 bases). The CDR3 has 13 amino acids. The germline gives CDR1 SGHTA, CDR2 FQGNSA. V lost 5 bases, J lost 6 bases, and 13 bases lay in between. The CDR3 DNA reads TGTGCCAGCAGCCGCCGGGACGAGGATGGCTACACCTTC. Protein: CASSRRDEDGYTF.

The chain uses TRBV5-1 and TRBJ2-1, with D possibly TRBD2 on 7 matching bases. This CDR3 is 13 amino acids long. Germline assignment: CDR1 SGHRS and CDR2 YFSETQ. V lost 1 base, J lost 9 bases, and 11 bases lay in between. In nucleotides, the CDR3 is TGCGCCAGCAGCTTGTCGGGGGGCCTTGAGCAGTTCTTC. This sequence encodes CASSLSGGLEQFF.